The 22 T cell receptor beta chains listed next were all sequenced from one sample in a study of blood T cell repertoires in COVID-19. This table comes from immunoSEQ multiplex PCR, and its TCRdb copy is limited to in-frame clones, with some not included. The data contain tens of thousands of clones, roughly 93% of them singletons. Sequencing was done on a sample of peripheral blood. The receptors stem from a human donor in a cohort sampled during active COVID-19.

The V and J genes are TRBV3-1 (or the pseudogene TRBV3-2) and TRBJ2-7; D is perhaps TRBD2 (6 bases). This CDR3 contains 18 residues. The germline V and J ends were trimmed by 3 bases and 1 base, with 22 bases remaining between them. The germline gives CDR1 LGHDT, CDR2 YNNKEL (reference sequence). CDR3 DNA sequence: TGTGCCAGCAGCCATAGCCGATCCCTCCGGGACTCTTCCTACGAGCAGTACTTC. Amino acids: CASSHSRSLRDSSYEQYF.

V and J are TRBV27 and TRBJ1-1, with 11 nucleotides matching TRBD1. This CDR3 has 15 residues. Germline V lookup: CDR1 MNHEY, CDR2 SMNVEV (reference sequence). V was pared by 7 bases and J by 3 bases, with 7 bases of the junction left unmatched. The CDR3 DNA is TGTGCCAGCACCGGGACAGGGGGAGCCTACACTGAAGCTTTCTTT. As protein: CASTGTGGAYTEAFF.

This clone has just one count. This chain connects TRBV29-1 to TRBJ1-4; D is possibly TRBD1 (5 bases). This CDR3 comprises 13 residues. Trimming shortened V by 4 bases and J by 0 bases, and 6 bases separated the two germline ends. The germline V gene has CDR1 SQVTM and CDR2 ANQGSEA. CDR3 sequence (DNA): TGCAGCGTTGGGGGGGCAACTAATGAAAAACTGTTTTTT. It is translated as CSVGGATNEKLFF.

The V gene is TRBV7-2, the J gene TRBJ1-1, with TRBD1 matching 7 bases. V dropped 4 bases and J dropped 1; count of bases not matched to a gene: 6. CDR3 size: 15 residues. Looked up from germline, CDR1 is SGHTA and CDR2 is FQGNSA. This CDR3 reads CASSYRQGKNTEAFF. The CDR3 DNA reads as TGTGCCAGCAGCTATCGACAGGGAAAGAACACTGAAGCTTTCTTT.

Here the CDR3 reads CASSLAFTRSGYTF. CDR3 nucleotides: TGCGCCAGCAGCTTGGCCTTTACCAGGTCTGGCTACACCTTC. The chain combines TRBV5-1 with TRBJ1-2; no clear D gene. V lost 0 bases to trimming and J lost 7 bases, with 13 bases between them. Germline V gene sequence: CDR1 SGHRS, CDR2 YFSETQ. The CDR3 runs 14 residues.

The V call is TRBV13, the J call TRBJ1-1; D uncertain. Deletions cut 8 bases from V and 2 bases from J, with 12 bases between. This CDR3 is built from 13 residues. The V gene's germline CDR1 is PRHDT and CDR2 FYEKMQ (reference sequence). CDR3 sequence: CASRPLGNTEAFF. As DNA, the CDR3 is TGTGCCAGCCGCCCCCTAGGAAACACTGAAGCTTTCTTT.

The rearrangement links TRBV5-1 to TRBJ2-6; D is undetermined. This CDR3 contains 15 residues. V was pared by 1 base and J by 0 bases, with 5 bases between. Germline CDR1 reads SGHRS; CDR2 reads YFSETQ. The CDR3 DNA follows: TGCGCCAGCAGCTTGTATTCCTCTGGGGCCAACGTCCTGACTTTC. It translates to CASSLYSSGANVLTF.

The chain joins TRBV4-1 to TRBJ1-1; no definite D call. V was cut by 4 bases and J by 1 base, with 10 bases left in between. CDR1 and CDR2 (germline): MGHRA, YSYEKL. This CDR3 contains 14 residues. The CDR3 sequence: CASSPTVTNTEAFF. CDR3 nucleotides: TGCGCCAGCAGCCCAACAGTGACGAACACTGAAGCTTTCTTT.

This chain joins TRBV19 and TRBJ2-5; TRBD1 might be the D (6 bases). V gave up 9 bases and J gave up 4 bases, with 12 bases separating them. CDR1 and CDR2 from the germline V gene are LNHDA and SQIVND (reference sequence). This CDR3 has 12 amino acids. The DNA for the CDR3 is TGTGCCAGCAGACAGGCGGGAGAGACCCAGTACTTC. Amino acids: CASRQAGETQYF.

This sequence joins TRBV28 and TRBJ2-7; D might be TRBD1 (6 bases). Trimming shortened V by 5 bases and J by 1 base, and 12 bases separated the two germline ends. Germline CDR1 and CDR2: MDHEN and SYDVKM. The CDR3 is 14 amino acids. The CDR3 reads CASSIGGHSYEQYF. As DNA, the CDR3 is TGTGCCAGCAGTATTGGGGGACATTCCTACGAGCAGTACTTC. Together with reference TRBV28 and TRBJ2-7, the CDR3 gives the full variable domain: DVKVTQSSRYLVKRTGEKVFLECVQDMDHENMFWYRQDPGLGLRLIYFSYDVKMKEKGDIPEGYSVSREKKERFSLILESASTNQTSMYLCASSIGGHSYEQYFGPGTRLTVT.

The V call is TRBV7-9, the J call TRBJ2-3, with 7 bases that match TRBD1. The CDR3 runs to 16 residues. The J segment lost 0 bases and the V segment lost 4 bases, leaving 7 bases of the junction unmatched. CDR1 is SEHNR, CDR2 FQNEAQ, per germline (reference sequence). CDR3 amino acids: CASSSGTATSTDTQYF. The CDR3 region has the DNA TGTGCCAGCAGCTCAGGGACAGCCACTAGCACAGATACGCAGTATTTT.

The genes are TRBV9 and TRBJ2-1, with 7 bases identical to TRBD2. V shed 3 bases and J 7 bases; nucleotides not matched to a gene: 4. Germline V gene sequence: CDR1 SGDLS, CDR2 YYNGEE. The CDR3 runs 13 residues. The CDR3 here is CASSATSPNEQFF. CDR3 coding DNA: TGTGCCAGCAGCGCGACTAGCCCGAATGAGCAGTTCTTC.

This clone was found once. The CDR3 loop reads CASSDVANTDTQYF. The CDR3 bases are TGTGCCAGCAGTGACGTGGCAAACACAGATACGCAGTATTTT. This chain joins TRBV6-1 and TRBJ2-3; D gene unclear. V lost 3 bases and J 2 bases, leaving 9 bases between the germline ends. This CDR3 spans 14 amino acids. Germline CDR1 MNHNS, CDR2 SASEGT.

The chain joins TRBV5-4 to TRBJ2-5, with D possibly TRBD1 on 6 matching bases. CDR1 and CDR2 from the germline V gene are SGHNT and YYREEE (reference sequence). This CDR3 spans 17 amino acids. V was cut by 3 bases and J by 2 bases, with 20 bases left in between. For the CDR3, the DNA is TGTGCCAGCAGCTCGACAGGCCTAAAACTCCAACAAGAGACCCAGTACTTC. Amino acids: CASSSTGLKLQQETQYF. Using reference TRBV5-4 and TRBJ2-5 for the parts outside the CDR3, the full variable domain is ETGVTQSPTHLIKTRGQQVTLRCSSQSGHNTVSWYQQALGQGPQFIFQYYREEENGRGNFPPRFSGLQFPNYSSELNVNALELDDSALYLCASSSTGLKLQQETQYFGPGTRLLVL.

This chain joins TRBV6-1 and TRBJ2-6, with D possibly TRBD1 on 6 matching bases. Germline values: CDR1 MNHNS, CDR2 SASEGT. V lost 4 bases, J lost 3 bases, and 16 bases lay in between. The CDR3 contains 17 residues. The CDR3 loop reads CASSGGHSFGGANVLTF. CDR3 DNA: TGTGCCAGCAGTGGGGGACATTCTTTTGGTGGGGCCAACGTCCTGACTTTC.

The chain recombines TRBV19 with TRBJ2-5, with 10 bases that match TRBD2. Germline V lookup: CDR1 LNHDA, CDR2 SQIVND (reference sequence). The J segment lost 1 base and the V segment lost 0 bases, leaving 14 bases of the junction unmatched. The CDR3 runs to 20 residues. CDR3 DNA sequence: TGTGCCAGTAGTATAGATCTCGGTTCGTTCGGGACTAGCGTCCAAGAGACCCAGTACTTC. It specifies CASSIDLGSFGTSVQETQYF.

The CDR3 sequence is CASSPRTGNEKLFF. The CDR3 DNA follows: TGTGCCAGCAGCCCCCGGACTGGGAATGAAAAACTGTTTTTT. This chain links TRBV5-6 with TRBJ1-4; D is unresolved. The V gene's germline CDR1 is SGHDT and CDR2 YYEEEE. Trimming removed 4 bases from V and 5 bases from J, with 12 bases in between. The CDR3 has 14 amino acids.

V is TRBV27 and J is TRBJ1-1; 7 bases align to TRBD1. V dropped 0 bases and J dropped 4; count of bases not matched to a gene: 8. This CDR3 region has 16 residues. The germline V gene has CDR1 MNHEY and CDR2 SMNVEV (reference sequence). DNA for the CDR3: TGTGCCAGCAGTTTATCATATGCGACAGGGCTCACTGAAGCTTTCTTT. It translates to CASSLSYATGLTEAFF.

The chain has TRBV4-1 and TRBJ1-1; TRBD1 is a possible D gene (5 bases). The V end lost 4 bases, the J end lost 6 bases, and 12 bases lay between the germline ends. The CDR3 consists of 13 residues. CDR1 and CDR2 from the germline V gene are MGHRA and YSYEKL. The CDR3 region has the DNA TGCGCCAGCAGCCCGTCCAGGGCGGCTGAAGCTTTCTTT. Its translation is CASSPSRAAEAFF.

This chain joins TRBV11-3 and TRBJ2-1, with 7 nucleotides matching TRBD1. Germline V gene sequence: CDR1 SGHNT, CDR2 YENEEA. V lost 5 bases, J lost 0 bases, and 4 bases stayed unmatched. CDR3 length equals 15 residues. CDR3 protein: CASSPRDSSYNEQFF. For the CDR3, the DNA is TGTGCCAGCAGCCCCCGGGACAGCTCCTACAATGAGCAGTTCTTC.

This clone has a single count. The chain combines TRBV20-1 with TRBJ1-6; D is unresolved. Germline CDR1 reads DFQATT; CDR2 reads SNEGSKA (reference sequence). Between the trimmed V and J ends, which lost 1 base and 13 bases, there was a span of 8 bases. This CDR3 has 11 residues. CDR3 in DNA: TGCAGTGCTAGAGGAGCGCACCCCCTCCACTTT. This gives the protein CSARGAHPLHF.

The genes are TRBV5-1 and TRBJ1-2; D is unclear. Trimming removed 5 bases at V and 4 bases at J, with 15 bases between. CDR1 is SGHRS and CDR2 is YFSETQ in the germline V gene. This CDR3 region has 14 residues. In DNA form, the CDR3 reads TGCGCCAGCAGACCCGACGGGTCCCCCTATGGCTACACCTTC. Translation gives CASRPDGSPYGYTF.